These 25 T cell receptor beta chains were all obtained from the same sample, sequenced in a study of shared clonotypes between healthy human individuals. Repertoires were generated with immunoSEQ multiplex PCR, while TCRdb's copy carries only in-frame clones and drops some. The repertoire holds some 2.1 million clones, with 85% to 95% as singletons. The material sequenced was naive CD4+ T cells sorted from blood. The subset is: CD45RA+ positively selected. The receptors shown here come from a man aged 18 to 35 in good health.

Worth noting for this clone: Other DNA sequences within the sample encode an identical CDR3. V usage is TRBV5-1 and J usage is TRBJ1-1; TRBD1 might be the D (5 bases). The CDR3 sequence is 13 residues long. The V gene lost 2 bases and the J gene lost 5 bases, with 10 bases spanning the gap. The germline CDR1 and CDR2 sequences are SGHRS and YFSETQ. CDR3 amino acids: CASSFLEGTEAFF. CDR3 bases: TGCGCCAGCAGCTTTCTGGAGGGGACTGAAGCTTTCTTT.

The rearrangement uses TRBV7-3 and TRBJ2-5; D may correspond to TRBD1 or TRBD2 (5 bases each). With 5 bases removed from V and 5 bases from J, the gap between germline ends came to 18 bases. This CDR3 contains 15 residues. Germline lookup yields CDR1 SGHTA and CDR2 FQGTGA. CDR3 in DNA: TGTGCCAGCAGCCCTAGTTCAGGGTCGGGGGAGACCCAGTACTTC. Amino acids: CASSPSSGSGETQYF.

This chain uses TRBV10-3 with TRBJ1-2; TRBD1 aligns across 7 bases. The germline V gene has CDR1 ENHRY and CDR2 SYGVKD. V dropped 2 bases and J dropped 8; count of bases not matched to a gene: 2. The CDR3 runs 12 residues. The CDR3 is CAISEGGQGYTF. CDR3 nucleotide sequence: TGTGCCATCAGTGAGGGGGGACAGGGCTACACCTTC.

The V and J genes are TRBV5-6 and TRBJ1-1; 8 nucleotides line up with TRBD1. The junction had 11 bases not matched to a gene; V was cut back by 3 bases and J by 1 base. Germline V gene lookup returns CDR1 SGHDT and CDR2 YYEEEE. The CDR3 is 17 amino acids. CDR3 residues: CASSSDRGLRKNTEAFF. The CDR3 region has the DNA TGTGCCAGCAGCTCCGACAGGGGACTACGAAAGAACACTGAAGCTTTCTTT.

The chain couples TRBV10-2 to TRBJ1-6; weak D call: TRBD1 (6 bases). The CDR3 loop spans 14 amino acids. V lost 9 bases to trimming and J lost 7 bases, with 16 bases between them. Germline V CDR1 and CDR2: WSHSY, SAAADI. The CDR3 DNA is TGCGCCAGTGGGGACAAGGGAATGAATTCACCCCTCCACTTT. Translating gives CASGDKGMNSPLHF.

The chain recombines TRBV19 with TRBJ1-3; maybe TRBD1 (5 bases). Trimming cost V 5 bases and J 2 bases, with 13 bases left between them. Looked up from germline, CDR1 is LNHDA and CDR2 is SQIVND (reference sequence). The CDR3 is 15 residues long. CDR3 in amino acids: CASSLTGTTGNTIYF. The CDR3 bases are TGTGCCAGTAGTTTAACCGGGACGACTGGAAACACCATATATTTT.

This clone was seen a few times. V is TRBV6-5 and J is TRBJ1-6; 8 bases line up with TRBD1. CDR1 and CDR2 (germline): MNHEY, SVGAGI. The CDR3 is 16 residues long. Trimming took 0 bases from V and 8 from J; bases not matched to a gene: 6. CDR3 in amino acids: CASSYSARGPDSPLHF. The CDR3 DNA is TGTGCCAGCAGTTACTCCGCCAGGGGGCCTGATTCACCCCTCCACTTT.

V gene TRBV10-1 combines with J gene TRBJ2-1; 8 bases agree with TRBD1. The length of the CDR3 is 15 residues. V lost 2 bases and J lost 5; bases outside the gene matches: 5. Germline assignment: CDR1 WNHNN and CDR2 SYGVQD (reference sequence). Here the CDR3 DNA reads TGCGCCAGCAGTGAGGGGACAGGCTTCGACAATGAGCAGTTCTTC. Amino acids: CASSEGTGFDNEQFF.

The sample holds one count of this clone. The chain joins TRBV9 to TRBJ2-2, with unresolved D. Trimming stripped 0 bases from V and 0 bases from J, with 6 bases between. The CDR3 has 15 amino acids. Germline CDR1 reads SGDLS; CDR2 reads YYNGEE. The DNA for the CDR3 is TGTGCCAGCAGCGTAGCAGGAACGAACACCGGGGAGCTGTTTTTT. It encodes CASSVAGTNTGELFF.

J is TRBJ2-7 and V is TRBV4-3; 7 bases are shared with TRBD2. This CDR3 has 15 residues. Germline CDR1 LGHNA, CDR2 YSLEER. The J segment lost 1 base and the V segment lost 3 bases, leaving 6 bases of the junction unmatched. The CDR3 loop reads CASSQGTIGSYEQYF. The CDR3 bases are TGCGCCAGCAGCCAGGGGACTATTGGGTCCTACGAGCAGTACTTC.

The rearrangement links TRBV5-1 to TRBJ2-3, with 7 bases matching TRBD2. CDR3 length: 14 amino acids. The germline V gene encodes CDR1 SGHRS and CDR2 YFSETQ. The J segment lost 3 bases and the V segment lost 0 bases, leaving 1 base of the junction unmatched. CDR3 nucleotide sequence: TGCGCCAGCAGCTTGGGGGAGGGAACAGATACGCAGTATTTT. Residues: CASSLGEGTDTQYF.

As regards this clone: Distinct nucleotide sequences in the sample also encode this CDR3. This CDR3 reads CAISESTGLSGNTIYF. Written as DNA, the CDR3 is TGTGCCATCAGTGAGTCGACAGGCCTCTCTGGAAACACCATATATTTT. V usage is TRBV10-3 and J usage is TRBJ1-3; possibly TRBD1 for D (6 bases). Germline-derived CDR1 and CDR2 are ENHRY and SYGVKD. Between the trimmed V and J ends, which lost 0 bases and 0 bases, there was a span of 9 bases. This CDR3 region has 16 residues.

The gene calls are TRBV11-1 and TRBJ2-5, with TRBD2 as a possible D gene (6 bases). Germline CDR1 SGHAT, CDR2 FQDESV (reference sequence). The ends were cut back, 7 bases at V and 1 base at J, with 10 bases in the middle. CDR3 size: 13 residues. The CDR3 sequence is CASNRGFQETQYF. In DNA, the CDR3 is TGTGCCAGCAACCGGGGGTTCCAAGAGACCCAGTACTTC. Full variable domain (missing parts from reference TRBV11-1 and TRBJ2-5): EAEVAQSPRYKITEKSQAVAFWCDPISGHATLYWYRQILGQGPELLVQFQDESVVDDSQLPKDRFSAERLKGVDSTLKIQPAELGDSAMYLCASNRGFQETQYFGPGTRLLVL.

The J gene is TRBJ1-6, the V gene TRBV7-8; 8 bases align to TRBD1. The CDR3 has 13 residues. The germline CDR1 and CDR2 sequences are SGHVS and FQNEAQ. Trimming cost V 5 bases and J 12 bases; bases outside gene matches: 6. The CDR3: CASSQGQGVPLHF. The CDR3 bases are TGTGCCAGCAGCCAAGGACAGGGCGTACCCCTCCACTTT.

This clone appeared many times. J is TRBJ2-5 and V is TRBV28; perhaps D is TRBD1 or TRBD2 (5 bases each). The length of the CDR3 is 16 residues. CDR1 and CDR2 (germline): MDHEN, SYDVKM. The V gene lost 2 bases and the J gene lost 0 bases, with 13 bases spanning the gap. The CDR3 nucleotides read TGTGCCAGCAGTTTAGAAGGGACGGCGTACCAAGAGACCCAGTACTTC. Protein product: CASSLEGTAYQETQYF.

CDR3 in amino acids: CASRQTGEQPQHF. Written as DNA, the CDR3 is TGTGCCAGCAGACAGACAGGGGAGCAGCCCCAGCATTTT. The chain combines TRBV28 with TRBJ1-5, with TRBD1 matching over 8 bases. Germline V gene data show CDR1 as MDHEN and CDR2 as SYDVKM. With V trimmed by 6 bases and J by 7 bases, 5 bases remained unmatched. The CDR3 extends over 13 amino acids.

V usage is TRBV6-5 and J usage is TRBJ1-2, with a tentative D call TRBD1 (5 bases). This CDR3 is 14 amino acids long. V lost 6 bases and J lost 2, with 13 bases in between. Germline V gene sequence: CDR1 MNHEY, CDR2 SVGAGI. CDR3 coding DNA: TGTGCCAGCAGGGACGTAGGGGACAACTATGGCTACACCTTC. Its translation: CASRDVGDNYGYTF.

This rearrangement joins TRBV5-4 to TRBJ1-6; TRBD1 agrees at 8 bases. The CDR3 covers 15 residues. V trimming: 4 bases; J trimming: 13 bases; junction bases outside the gene matches: 13. Germline assignment: CDR1 SGHNT and CDR2 YYREEE (reference sequence). Here the CDR3 reads CASSATGDTVGPLHF. The CDR3 DNA follows: TGTGCCAGCAGCGCGACAGGGGATACGGTTGGGCCCCTCCACTTT.

CDR3 region: CASSPGALAGAADTQYF. DNA of the CDR3: TGCGCCAGCAGCCCCGGTGCGCTAGCGGGAGCTGCAGATACGCAGTATTTT. The genes are TRBV5-1 and TRBJ2-3; 10 bases map to TRBD2. Germline lookup yields CDR1 SGHRS and CDR2 YFSETQ. V was clipped by 4 bases and J by 4 bases; unmatched bases: 12. The CDR3 is 17 residues long.

This chain joins TRBV19 and TRBJ2-1, with 12 nucleotides matching TRBD2. Germline CDR1 is LNHDA and CDR2 is SQIVND (reference sequence). V was pared by 5 bases and J by 6 bases, with 8 bases of the junction left unmatched. The CDR3 runs to 16 residues. CDR3 sequence (DNA): TGTGCCAGTAGTCCCACTAGCGGGGGGTCCCTCAATGAGCAGTTCTTC. This codes for CASSPTSGGSLNEQFF.

This chain connects TRBV30 to TRBJ1-2; TRBD1 agrees at 10 bases. With 3 bases clipped from V and 4 bases from J, the junction kept 2 bases outside the gene matches. The germline CDR1 and CDR2 sequences are GTSNPN and SVGIG (reference sequence). The CDR3 has 13 residues. In DNA form, the CDR3 reads TGTGCCTGGAGGACAGGGGGCGTCTATGGCTACACCTTC. Protein: CAWRTGGVYGYTF. The complete variable domain, with remaining parts taken from reference TRBV30 and TRBJ1-2, reads SQTIHQWPATLVQPVGSPLSLECTVEGTSNPNLYWYRQAAGRGLQLLFYSVGIGQISSEVPQNLSASRPQDRQFILSSKKLLLSDSGFYLCAWRTGGVYGYTFGSGTRLTVV.

The rearrangement links TRBV2 to TRBJ1-1, with D uncertain. CDR3 size: 14 residues. Trimming stripped 3 bases from V and 5 bases from J, with 13 bases between. Germline CDR1 SNHLY, CDR2 FYNNEI. In DNA, the CDR3 is TGTGCCAGCAGTGAGACTAGGGTGTTAACTGAAGCTTTCTTT. It encodes CASSETRVLTEAFF. Filled out from reference TRBV2 and TRBJ1-1, the complete variable domain reads EPEVTQTPSHQVTQMGQEVILRCVPISNHLYFYWYRQILGQKVEFLVSFYNNEISEKSEIFDDQFSVERPDGSNFTLKIRSTKLEDSAMYFCASSETRVLTEAFFGQGTRLTVV.

The V and J genes are TRBV4-1 and TRBJ2-7, with D tentatively TRBD1 (5 bases). There are 16 residues in the CDR3. V was clipped by 2 bases and J by 3 bases, with 17 bases between them. Germline V gives CDR1 MGHRA, CDR2 YSYEKL. Here the CDR3 reads CASSQPGASVVYEQYF. CDR3 in DNA: TGCGCCAGCAGCCAACCTGGGGCTTCGGTGGTCTACGAGCAGTACTTC.

This chain uses TRBV11-2 with TRBJ2-7; 10 nucleotides align to TRBD2. The CDR3 consists of 14 residues. Germline V lookup: CDR1 SGHAT, CDR2 FQNNGV. J was trimmed by 2 bases and V by 7 bases; bases with no gene match: 5. The CDR3, as DNA: TGTGCCAGCACCGGACTAGCGGCCGCCTACGAGCAGTACTTC. It encodes CASTGLAAAYEQYF.

The CDR3 here is CASSWGAETQYF. The CDR3 nucleotides are TGTGCCAGCAGTTGGGGGGCGGAGACCCAGTACTTC. This rearrangement joins TRBV6-1 to TRBJ2-5; D possibly matches TRBD1 or TRBD2 (6 bases each). The CDR3 is made up of 12 amino acids. Germline CDR1 MNHNS, CDR2 SASEGT. Trimming removed 5 bases from V and 5 bases from J, with 9 bases in between.